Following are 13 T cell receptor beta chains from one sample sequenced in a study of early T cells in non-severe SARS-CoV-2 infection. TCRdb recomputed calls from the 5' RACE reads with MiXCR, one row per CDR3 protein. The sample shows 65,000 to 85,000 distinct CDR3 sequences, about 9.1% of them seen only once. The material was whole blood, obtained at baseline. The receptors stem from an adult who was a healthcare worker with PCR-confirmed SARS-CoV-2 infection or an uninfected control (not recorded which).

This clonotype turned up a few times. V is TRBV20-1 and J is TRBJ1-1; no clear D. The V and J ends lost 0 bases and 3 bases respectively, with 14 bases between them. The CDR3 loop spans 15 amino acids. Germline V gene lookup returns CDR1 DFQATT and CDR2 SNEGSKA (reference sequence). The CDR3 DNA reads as TGCAGTGCTAGAGATCCTCGCCCTGGGGACACTGAAGCTTTCTTT. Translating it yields CSARDPRPGDTEAFF.

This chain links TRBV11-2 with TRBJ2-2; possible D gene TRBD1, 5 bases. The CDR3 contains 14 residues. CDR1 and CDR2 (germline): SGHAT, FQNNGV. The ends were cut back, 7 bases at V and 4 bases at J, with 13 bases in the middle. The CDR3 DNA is TGTGCCAGCACCTCAAATAGGGGCACCGGGGAGCTGTTTTTT. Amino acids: CASTSNRGTGELFF.

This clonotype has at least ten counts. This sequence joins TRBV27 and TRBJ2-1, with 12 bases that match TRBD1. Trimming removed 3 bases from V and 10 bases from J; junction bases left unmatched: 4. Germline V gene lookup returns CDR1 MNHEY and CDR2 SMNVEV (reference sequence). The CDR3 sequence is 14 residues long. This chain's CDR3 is CASSFGTGGGEQFF. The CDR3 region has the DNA TGTGCCAGCAGTTTCGGGACAGGGGGCGGGGAGCAGTTCTTC.

CDR3 in DNA: TGTGCCAGCAGTTACTCCACCGGGACCCAAGCTTTCTTT. Encoded protein: CASSYSTGTQAFF. The gene calls are TRBV6-5 and TRBJ1-1; D is possibly TRBD1 (5 bases). The CDR3 runs to 13 residues. CDR1 is MNHEY, CDR2 SVGAGI, per germline. Trimming removed 0 bases from V and 9 bases from J, with 11 bases in between.

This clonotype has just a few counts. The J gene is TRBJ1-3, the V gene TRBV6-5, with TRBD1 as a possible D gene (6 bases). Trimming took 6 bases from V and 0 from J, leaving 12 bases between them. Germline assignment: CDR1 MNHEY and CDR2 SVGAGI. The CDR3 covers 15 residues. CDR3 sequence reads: CASSHRAGSGNTIYF. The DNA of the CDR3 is TGTGCCAGCAGCCACAGGGCCGGCTCTGGAAACACCATATATTTT.

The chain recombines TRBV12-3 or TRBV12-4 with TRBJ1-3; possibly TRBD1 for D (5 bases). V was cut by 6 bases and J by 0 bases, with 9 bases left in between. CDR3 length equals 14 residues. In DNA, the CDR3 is TGTGCCAGCAGGGACAACGACTCTGGAAACACCATATATTTT. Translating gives CASRDNDSGNTIYF.

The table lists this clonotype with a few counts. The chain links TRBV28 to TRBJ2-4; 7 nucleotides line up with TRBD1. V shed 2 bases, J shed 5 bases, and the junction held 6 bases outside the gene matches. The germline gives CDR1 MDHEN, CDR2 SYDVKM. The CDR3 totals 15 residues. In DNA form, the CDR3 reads TGTGCCAGCAGTTTAATGGGACAGCTACAAAACATTCAGTACTTC. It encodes CASSLMGQLQNIQYF.

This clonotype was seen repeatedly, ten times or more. The CDR3 sequence is CASSVSANTGELFF. The DNA for the CDR3 is TGTGCCAGCAGCGTATCAGCGAACACCGGGGAGCTGTTTTTT. The J gene is TRBJ2-2, the V gene TRBV9, with unresolved D. The germline V gene encodes CDR1 SGDLS and CDR2 YYNGEE. Trimming shortened V by 1 base and J by 0 bases, and 4 bases separated the two germline ends. The CDR3 sequence is 14 residues long.

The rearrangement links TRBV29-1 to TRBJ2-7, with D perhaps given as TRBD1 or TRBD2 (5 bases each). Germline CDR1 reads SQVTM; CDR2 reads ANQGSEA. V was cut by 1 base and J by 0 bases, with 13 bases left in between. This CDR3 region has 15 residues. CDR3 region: CSVEAGRLSSYEQYF. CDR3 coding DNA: TGCAGCGTTGAAGCGGGACGACTCAGCTCCTACGAGCAGTACTTC.

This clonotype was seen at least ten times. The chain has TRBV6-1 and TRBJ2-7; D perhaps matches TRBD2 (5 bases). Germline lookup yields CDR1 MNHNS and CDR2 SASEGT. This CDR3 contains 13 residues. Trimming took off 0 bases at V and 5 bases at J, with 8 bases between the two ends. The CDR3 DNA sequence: TGTGCCAGCAGTGAAGCCCGCGGGCACGAGCAGTACTTC. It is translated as CASSEARGHEQYF.

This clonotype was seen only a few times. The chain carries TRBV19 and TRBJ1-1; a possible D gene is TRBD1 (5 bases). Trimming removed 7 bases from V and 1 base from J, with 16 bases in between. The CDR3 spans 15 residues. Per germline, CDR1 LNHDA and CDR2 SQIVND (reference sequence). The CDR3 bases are TGTGCCAGTACCGAGACGGGGACCGCGAACACTGAAGCTTTCTTT. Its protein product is CASTETGTANTEAFF.

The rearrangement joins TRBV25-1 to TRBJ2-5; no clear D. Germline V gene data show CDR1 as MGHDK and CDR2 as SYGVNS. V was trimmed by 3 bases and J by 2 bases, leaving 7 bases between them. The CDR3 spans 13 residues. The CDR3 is CASSDLGQETQYF. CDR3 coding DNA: TGTGCCAGCAGTGACCTGGGACAAGAGACCCAGTACTTC. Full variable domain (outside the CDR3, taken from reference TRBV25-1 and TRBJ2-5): EADIYQTPRYLVIGTGKKITLECSQTMGHDKMYWYQQDPGMELHLIHYSYGVNSTEKGDLSSESTVSRIRTEHFPLTLESARPSHTSQYLCASSDLGQETQYFGPGTRLLVL.

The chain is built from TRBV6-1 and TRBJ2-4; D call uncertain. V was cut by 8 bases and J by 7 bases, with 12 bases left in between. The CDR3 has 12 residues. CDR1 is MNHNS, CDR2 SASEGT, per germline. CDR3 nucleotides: TGTGCCAGCGTAGAAGCTGAGAACATTCAGTACTTC. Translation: CASVEAENIQYF.